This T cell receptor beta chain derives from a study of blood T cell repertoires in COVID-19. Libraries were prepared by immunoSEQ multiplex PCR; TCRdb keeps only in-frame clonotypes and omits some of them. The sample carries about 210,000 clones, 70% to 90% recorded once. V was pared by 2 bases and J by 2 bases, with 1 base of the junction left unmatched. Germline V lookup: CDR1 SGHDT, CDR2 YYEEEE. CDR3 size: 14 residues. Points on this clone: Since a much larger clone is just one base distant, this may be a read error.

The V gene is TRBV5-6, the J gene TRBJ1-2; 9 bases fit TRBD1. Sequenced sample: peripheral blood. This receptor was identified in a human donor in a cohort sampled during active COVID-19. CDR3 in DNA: TGTGCCAGCAGCTTAGGGACAGGGAACTATGGCTACACCTTC. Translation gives CASSLGTGNYGYTF.